The clone carrying this T cell receptor (beta chain) has only one observation. What it binds is not known. A much larger clone sits a single nucleotide away, making a read error possible. TCRdb passed the reads through MiXCR, listing each CDR3 protein once. This sample has some 700,000 distinct CDR3 sequences, with roughly 36% found just once. The CDR3 is 13 amino acids. The V end was cut by 1 base, the J end by 10 bases, with 11 bases between. The germline V gene has CDR1 SEHNR and CDR2 FQNEAQ (reference sequence). The data originate from a study of T cell repertoires in cytomegalovirus infection. Study summary: Indications of both CMV infection and matching HLA type were provided by public TCR beta signatures.

Study-wide results and limits: Dominating the ex vivo response were TCR beta clonotypes that were CMV-specific and HLA-C-restricted. Cumulative public TCR beta family frequency identified CMV carriers with the relevant HLA.

Sequenced sample: PBMCs. This receptor was obtained from a human donor in good health (CMV status not recorded). Some clones in this sample may be carry-over from other donors' samples. The V call is TRBV7-9, the J call TRBJ2-1; TRBD2 is a possible D gene (6 bases). This CDR3 is CASSLGPAGEQFF. The CDR3 nucleotides read TGTGCCAGCAGCTTAGGGCCGGCGGGGGAGCAGTTCTTC. Together with reference TRBV7-9 and TRBJ2-1, the CDR3 gives the full variable domain: DTGVSQNPRHKITKRGQNVTFRCDPISEHNRLYWYRQTLGQGPEFLTYFQNEAQLEKSRLLSDRFSAERPKGSFSTLEIQRTEQGDSAMYLCASSLGPAGEQFFGPGTRLTVL.